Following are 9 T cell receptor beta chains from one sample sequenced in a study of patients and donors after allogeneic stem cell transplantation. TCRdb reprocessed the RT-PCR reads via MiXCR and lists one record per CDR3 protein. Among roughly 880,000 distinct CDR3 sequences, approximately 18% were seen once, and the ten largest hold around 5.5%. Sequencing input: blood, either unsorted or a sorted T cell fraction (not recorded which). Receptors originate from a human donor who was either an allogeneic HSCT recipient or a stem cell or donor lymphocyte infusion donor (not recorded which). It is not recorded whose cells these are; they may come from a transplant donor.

The CDR3 reads CASSVRGEKLFF. The CDR3 DNA reads as TGTGCCAGCAGCGTACGGGGTGAAAAACTGTTTTTT. The rearrangement uses TRBV7-9 and TRBJ1-4, with D unresolved. The CDR3 extends over 12 amino acids. V was pared by 5 bases and J by 7 bases, with 8 bases between. Germline V gene lookup returns CDR1 SEHNR and CDR2 FQNEAQ (reference sequence).

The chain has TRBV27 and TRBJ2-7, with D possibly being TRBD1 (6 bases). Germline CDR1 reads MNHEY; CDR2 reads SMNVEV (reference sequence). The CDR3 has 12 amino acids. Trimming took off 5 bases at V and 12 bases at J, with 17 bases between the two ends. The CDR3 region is CASSPFGQTPYF. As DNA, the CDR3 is TGTGCCAGCAGTCCCTTTGGACAGACTCCGTACTTC.

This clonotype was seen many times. The CDR3 DNA sequence: TGCGCCAGCAGCCCCGACAGGGACAATTCACCCCTCCACTTT. Translated, it gives CASSPDRDNSPLHF. V is TRBV4-1 and J is TRBJ1-6; 7 bases agree with TRBD1. J lost 7 bases, V lost 4 bases, and 4 bases had no gene match. In germline, CDR1 is MGHRA, CDR2 YSYEKL. The length of the CDR3 is 14 residues.

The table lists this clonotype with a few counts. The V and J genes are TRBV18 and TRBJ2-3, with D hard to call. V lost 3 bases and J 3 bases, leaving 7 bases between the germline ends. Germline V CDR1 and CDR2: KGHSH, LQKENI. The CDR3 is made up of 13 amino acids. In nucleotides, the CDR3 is TGTGCCAGCTCACCGGATCTAACAGATACGCAGTATTTT. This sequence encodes CASSPDLTDTQYF.

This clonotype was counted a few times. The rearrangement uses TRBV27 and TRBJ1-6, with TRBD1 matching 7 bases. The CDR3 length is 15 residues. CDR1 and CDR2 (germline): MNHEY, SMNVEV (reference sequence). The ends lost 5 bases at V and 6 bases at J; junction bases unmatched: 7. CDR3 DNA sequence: TGTGCCAGCAGTAAGAGGGACAGAAGTAATTCACCCCTCCACTTT. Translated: CASSKRDRSNSPLHF.

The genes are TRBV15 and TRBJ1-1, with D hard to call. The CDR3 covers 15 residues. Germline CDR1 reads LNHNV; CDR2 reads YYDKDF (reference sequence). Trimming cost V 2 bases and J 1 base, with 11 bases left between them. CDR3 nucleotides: TGTGCCACCAGCAGAACCTTGGGAGAGAACACTGAAGCTTTCTTT. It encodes CATSRTLGENTEAFF.

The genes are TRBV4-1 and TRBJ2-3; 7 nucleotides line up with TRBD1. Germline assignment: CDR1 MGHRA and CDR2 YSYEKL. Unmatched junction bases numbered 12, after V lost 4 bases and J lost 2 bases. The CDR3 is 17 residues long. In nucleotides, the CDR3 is TGCGCCAGCAGCCCAGGGAGCCGCACAGGGGACACAGATACGCAGTATTTT. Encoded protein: CASSPGSRTGDTDTQYF.

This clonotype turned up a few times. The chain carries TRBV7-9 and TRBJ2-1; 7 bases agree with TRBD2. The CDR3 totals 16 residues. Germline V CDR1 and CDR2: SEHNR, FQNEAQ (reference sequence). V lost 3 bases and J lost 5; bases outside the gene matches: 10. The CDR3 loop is CASSFDGGGTHNEQFF. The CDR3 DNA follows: TGTGCCAGCAGCTTTGATGGGGGAGGGACTCACAATGAGCAGTTCTTC.

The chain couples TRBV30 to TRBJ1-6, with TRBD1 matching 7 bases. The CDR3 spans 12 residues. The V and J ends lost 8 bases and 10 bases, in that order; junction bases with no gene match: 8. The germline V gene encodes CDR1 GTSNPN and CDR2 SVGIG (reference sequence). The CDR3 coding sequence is TGTGCCCGGGACAGCGTGGACTCACCCCTCCACTTT. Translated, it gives CARDSVDSPLHF.